The next 32 T cell receptor beta chains were all read from a single sample in a study of blood T cell repertoires in COVID-19. The table came from immunoSEQ multiplex PCR; TCRdb's copy has only in-frame clones and leaves some out. Here the sample spans roughly 56,000 clones, approximately 86% being singletons. Sequencing used peripheral blood. The origin of the receptors is a human donor in a cohort sampled during active COVID-19.

The V and J genes are TRBV7-2 and TRBJ1-1, with 7 bases that match TRBD1. CDR1 and CDR2 (germline): SGHTA, FQGNSA. The CDR3 has 14 residues. V was pared by 3 bases and J by 0 bases, with 1 base of the junction left unmatched. CDR3 in amino acids: CASSLDRLNTEAFF. In nucleotides, the CDR3 is TGTGCCAGCAGCTTGGACAGGCTGAACACTGAAGCTTTCTTT.

The genes are TRBV18 and TRBJ2-7; 7 nucleotides match TRBD1. In germline, CDR1 is KGHSH, CDR2 LQKENI. This CDR3 region has 20 residues. Trimming at V came to 2 bases and at J to 4 bases, leaving 23 bases not matched to a gene. The CDR3 nucleotides read TGTGCCAGCTCACCAGGCCCGGACAGGAAGAAGGTGCAGGGGATTTACGAGCAGTACTTC. Protein sequence: CASSPGPDRKKVQGIYEQYF.

This chain links TRBV28 with TRBJ2-5, with D unclear. CDR1 and CDR2 (germline): MDHEN, SYDVKM. V lost 3 bases and J lost 3, with 14 bases in between. The CDR3 is 15 residues long. The CDR3 region has the DNA TGTGCCAGCAGTTTCTGGCGTAGGCTAGAAGAGACCCAGTACTTC. Its translation is CASSFWRRLEETQYF.

This clone turned up a few times. The genes are TRBV27 and TRBJ1-6; no clear D. CDR1 and CDR2 (germline): MNHEY, SMNVEV (reference sequence). The CDR3 covers 14 residues. Deletions cut 2 bases from V and 7 bases from J, with 9 bases between. CDR3 amino acids: CASSLGRNNSPLHF. The CDR3 bases are TGTGCCAGCAGTTTAGGCAGAAACAATTCACCCCTCCACTTT.

This chain joins TRBV7-2 and TRBJ2-5; 8 bases are a match to TRBD1. The CDR3 contains 15 residues. V dropped 4 bases and J dropped 6; count of bases not matched to a gene: 10. The germline V gene encodes CDR1 SGHTA and CDR2 FQGNSA. The CDR3 nucleotides are TGTGCCAGCAGCTCTCGACAGGGGACTGGGAAGACCCAGTACTTC. This codes for CASSSRQGTGKTQYF.

CDR3 region: CASGRLAEYNEQFF. DNA of the CDR3: TGTGCTAGTGGCCGCCTAGCGGAGTACAATGAGCAGTTCTTC. The chain uses TRBV12-5 and TRBJ2-1; 7 positions agree with TRBD2. With V trimmed by 6 bases and J by 4 bases, 6 bases remained unmatched. Per the germline V gene, CDR1 is LGHNT and CDR2 is FRNRAP. The CDR3 covers 14 residues.

The chain recombines TRBV7-2 with TRBJ2-3; tentative D call: TRBD1 (6 bases). With 8 bases removed from V and 2 bases from J, the gap between germline ends came to 14 bases. Germline CDR1 and CDR2: SGHTA and FQGNSA. The CDR3 spans 14 residues. DNA for the CDR3: TGTGCCAGCCACCGGGACACCTACACAGATACGCAGTATTTT. It is translated as CASHRDTYTDTQYF.

The V gene is TRBV21-1, the J gene TRBJ2-7; the table's D call TRBD1 went unverified against the DNA. TRBV21-1 is marked as a pseudogene. CDR3 length equals 14 residues. In DNA form, the CDR3 reads TGTGCCAGATTATTGGGACAGCGACTTGACGAGCAGTACTTC. Protein product: CARLLGQRLDEQYF.

The chain uses TRBV27 and TRBJ1-5, with D perhaps matching TRBD1 (5 bases). The V gene lost 5 bases and the J gene lost 5 bases, with 19 bases spanning the gap. Germline V gene data show CDR1 as MNHEY and CDR2 as SMNVEV (reference sequence). The CDR3 loop spans 16 amino acids. CDR3 amino acids: CASSLLWGGWDQPQHF. In DNA form, the CDR3 reads TGTGCCAGCAGTCTACTTTGGGGGGGGTGGGATCAGCCCCAGCATTTT.

The chain recombines TRBV5-1 with TRBJ2-1; 11 positions agree with TRBD2. This CDR3 comprises 17 residues. In germline, CDR1 is SGHRS, CDR2 YFSETQ. The V segment lost 5 bases and the J segment 2 bases; nucleotides outside the gene matches: 9. The CDR3 coding sequence is TGCGCCAGCAGTCCTATAGCGGGAGGGGGGACCTACAATGAGCAGTTCTTC. This codes for CASSPIAGGGTYNEQFF. Variable domain in full (rest from reference TRBV5-1 and TRBJ2-1): KAGVTQTPRYLIKTRGQQVTLSCSPISGHRSVSWYQQTPGQGLQFLFEYFSETQRNKGNFPGRFSGRQFSNSRSEMNVSTLELGDSALYLCASSPIAGGGTYNEQFFGPGTRLTVL.

The V call is TRBV6-6, the J call TRBJ2-5, with D tentatively TRBD2 (6 bases). V was pared by 6 bases and J by 2 bases, with 13 bases between. CDR1 MNHNY and CDR2 SVGAGI come from the germline V gene (reference sequence). The CDR3 runs 14 residues. The CDR3: CASRRGTDQETQYF. The CDR3 coding sequence is TGTGCCAGCAGACGAGGGACTGATCAAGAGACCCAGTACTTC.

The chain carries TRBV6-5 and TRBJ1-2; 11 bases fit TRBD1. The trim removed 6 bases at V and 7 bases at J, leaving 10 bases unmatched. Germline loops: CDR1 MNHEY, CDR2 SVGAGI. This CDR3 spans 15 amino acids. The CDR3 DNA reads TGTGCCAGCAGACGTCCCGGACAGGGGGCCGGTGGCTACACCTTC. This codes for CASRRPGQGAGGYTF.

The chain recombines TRBV28 with TRBJ2-1; 9 nucleotides agree with TRBD2. Germline CDR1 and CDR2: MDHEN and SYDVKM. This CDR3 comprises 16 residues. J gave up 9 bases and V 2 bases, and 11 bases lay outside the gene matches. The CDR3 spells CASSLAGGPETAEQFF. The CDR3 nucleotides read TGTGCCAGCAGTTTAGCGGGAGGGCCAGAGACTGCTGAGCAGTTCTTC. The full variable domain, rest sourced from reference TRBV28 and TRBJ2-1, is DVKVTQSSRYLVKRTGEKVFLECVQDMDHENMFWYRQDPGLGLRLIYFSYDVKMKEKGDIPEGYSVSREKKERFSLILESASTNQTSMYLCASSLAGGPETAEQFFGPGTRLTVL.

CDR3 protein: CASSTKGLKGNEQFF. For the CDR3, the DNA is TGTGCCAGCAGTACAAAGGGACTAAAGGGCAATGAGCAGTTCTTC. The chain employs TRBV27 and TRBJ2-1, with 7 bases identical to TRBD2. J gave up 6 bases and V 5 bases, and 10 bases lay outside the gene matches. The germline V gene encodes CDR1 MNHEY and CDR2 SMNVEV (reference sequence). This CDR3 is 15 amino acids long.

The chain uses TRBV28 and TRBJ2-3, with 12 positions matching TRBD2. The CDR3 loop spans 16 amino acids. J lost 8 bases, V lost 7 bases, and 13 bases had no gene match. In germline, CDR1 is MDHEN, CDR2 SYDVKM. CDR3 sequence: CASIRLAGAIPSTQYF. The CDR3 DNA follows: TGTGCCAGCATTCGACTAGCGGGAGCTATCCCCTCTACGCAGTATTTT.

The chain joins TRBV5-4 to TRBJ2-7, with 10 bases matching TRBD1. The germline V gene has CDR1 SGHNT and CDR2 YYREEE (reference sequence). The CDR3 contains 15 residues. Trimming cost V 3 bases and J 3 bases; bases outside gene matches: 6. The CDR3 loop reads CASSSRDRGFYEQYF. In nucleotides, the CDR3 is TGTGCCAGCAGCTCCCGGGACAGGGGATTCTACGAGCAGTACTTC. Looking up the rest from reference TRBV5-4 and TRBJ2-7 gives the full variable domain: ETGVTQSPTHLIKTRGQQVTLRCSSQSGHNTVSWYQQALGQGPQFIFQYYREEENGRGNFPPRFSGLQFPNYSSELNVNALELDDSALYLCASSSRDRGFYEQYFGPGTRLTVT.

The V call is TRBV6-4, the J call TRBJ1-5, with 11 bases fitting TRBD1. This CDR3 has 18 amino acids. V was clipped by 7 bases and J by 0 bases; unmatched bases: 11. The germline V gene encodes CDR1 MRHNA and CDR2 SNTAGT. The CDR3 sequence is CASTPGQGGAYSNQPQHF. The CDR3 region has the DNA TGTGCCAGCACCCCGGGACAGGGGGGGGCATATAGCAATCAGCCCCAGCATTTT.

The gene calls are TRBV21-1 and TRBJ2-1; the table calls TRBD1, which could not be checked here. TRBV21-1 is given as a pseudogene. There are 16 residues in the CDR3. The CDR3 loop reads CASSDSGTGGTREQFF. The CDR3 DNA sequence: TGTGCCAGCAGCGATTCCGGGACAGGGGGGACTCGTGAGCAGTTCTTC.

The rearrangement uses TRBV7-2 and TRBJ2-7; TRBD1 aligns across 12 bases. V was pared by 3 bases and J by 6 bases, with 6 bases of the junction left unmatched. CDR3 length: 15 residues. Germline-derived CDR1 and CDR2 are SGHTA and FQGNSA. Written as DNA, the CDR3 is TGTGCCAGCAGCTTTCAGGGACAGGGGGCGCCCGAGCAGTACTTC. This encodes CASSFQGQGAPEQYF. Supplemented by reference TRBV7-2 and TRBJ2-7, the full variable domain reads GAGVSQSPSNKVTEKGKDVELRCDPISGHTALYWYRQSLGQGLEFLIYFQGNSAPDKSGLPSDRFSAERTGGSVSTLTIQRTQQEDSAVYLCASSFQGQGAPEQYFGPGTRLTVT.

V is TRBV5-1 and J is TRBJ1-4; maybe TRBD1 (5 bases). The germline CDR1 and CDR2 sequences are SGHRS and YFSETQ. The V and J ends lost 4 bases and 6 bases respectively, with 10 bases between them. CDR3 size: 13 residues. CDR3 in DNA: TGCGCCAGCAGCCTACTGACAGATGAAAAACTGTTTTTT. It codes for CASSLLTDEKLFF.

This chain links TRBV5-4 with TRBJ1-1; D is unclear. V was shortened by 1 base and J by 6 bases, with 4 bases between the two germline ends. The CDR3 has 11 amino acids. CDR1 and CDR2 from the germline V gene are SGHNT and YYREEE (reference sequence). The CDR3 reads CASSLFSEAFF. CDR3 nucleotides: TGTGCCAGCAGCTTGTTCTCTGAAGCTTTCTTT.

This chain joins TRBV28 and TRBJ2-7; D is ambiguous. Germline CDR1 reads MDHEN; CDR2 reads SYDVKM. The CDR3 covers 17 residues. V shed 5 bases and J shed 0 bases, with 20 bases lying between them. The DNA of the CDR3 is TGTGCCAGCAGTGCCAGAACTACCTTCTTGGGCTCCTACGAGCAGTACTTC. Its protein product is CASSARTTFLGSYEQYF.

The genes are TRBV14 and TRBJ2-1; no reliable D call. The CDR3 runs to 13 residues. Trimming shortened V by 1 base and J by 13 bases, and 14 bases separated the two germline ends. Germline CDR1 is SGHDN and CDR2 is FVKESK. DNA for the CDR3: TGTGCCAGCAGCCAAGCCTCCGAGACTGTTCAGTTCTTC. Residues: CASSQASETVQFF. The whole variable domain, filled in from reference TRBV14 and TRBJ2-1, reads EAGVTQFPSHSVIEKGQTVTLRCDPISGHDNLYWYRRVMGKEIKFLLHFVKESKQDESGMPNNRFLAERTGGTYSTLKVQPAELEDSGVYFCASSQASETVQFFGPGTRLTVL.

This chain uses TRBV28 with TRBJ1-1; TRBD1 matches 10 bases. The CDR3 is made up of 14 amino acids. Unmatched junction bases numbered 4, after V lost 6 bases and J lost 3 bases. Germline CDR1 MDHEN, CDR2 SYDVKM. CDR3 loop: CASSPGQGYTEAFF. As DNA, the CDR3 is TGTGCCAGCAGCCCGGGACAGGGGTACACTGAAGCTTTCTTT.

The chain uses TRBV7-9 and TRBJ1-4; no clear D. The CDR3 extends over 15 amino acids. Germline CDR1 and CDR2: SEHNR and FQNEAQ (reference sequence). V gave up 5 bases and J gave up 1 base, with 11 bases separating them. The CDR3: CASSLGGQTNEKLFF. CDR3 sequence (DNA): TGTGCCAGCAGCCTAGGAGGGCAAACTAATGAAAAACTGTTTTTT.

The V and J genes are TRBV28 and TRBJ1-2; 7 nucleotides agree with TRBD1. Germline values: CDR1 MDHEN, CDR2 SYDVKM. The CDR3 has 12 amino acids. Unmatched junction bases numbered 5, after V lost 9 bases and J lost 4 bases. The DNA for the CDR3 is TGTGCCAGTGCCGACAGGGCCTATGGCTACACCTTC. Translating it yields CASADRAYGYTF.

This chain links TRBV10-1 with TRBJ2-1, with 13 bases fitting TRBD2. This CDR3 spans 15 amino acids. Trimming cost V 6 bases and J 4 bases; bases outside gene matches: 3. Germline V gives CDR1 WNHNN, CDR2 SYGVQD (reference sequence). In nucleotides, the CDR3 is TGCGCCAGCAGGGGACTAGCGGGGCCTTACAATGAGCAGTTCTTC. It is translated as CASRGLAGPYNEQFF.

This chain uses TRBV7-9 with TRBJ2-7; TRBD1 agrees at 9 bases. Per germline, CDR1 SEHNR and CDR2 FQNEAQ (reference sequence). The CDR3 loop spans 16 amino acids. The ends lost 3 bases at V and 5 bases at J; junction bases unmatched: 11. CDR3 DNA sequence: TGTGCCAGCAGCTTGACTAGGGGGACAGGGTTCCACGAGCAGTACTTC. This codes for CASSLTRGTGFHEQYF.

This clone appeared once. The V call is TRBV30, the J call TRBJ2-3, with 10 positions matching TRBD2. The trim removed 3 bases at V and 4 bases at J, leaving 1 base unmatched. Germline V gene data show CDR1 as GTSNPN and CDR2 as SVGIG (reference sequence). The CDR3 loop spans 13 amino acids. CDR3 protein: CAWRLAGPDTQYF. CDR3 DNA sequence: TGTGCCTGGAGACTAGCGGGGCCAGATACGCAGTATTTT.

This CDR3 reads CASSPQGPGTGGGEQYF. The CDR3 DNA reads TGTGCCAGCTCACCCCAAGGACCCGGGACAGGGGGAGGCGAGCAGTACTTC. This chain connects TRBV18 to TRBJ2-7; 11 nucleotides match TRBD1. This CDR3 region has 17 residues. The J segment lost 6 bases and the V segment lost 3 bases, leaving 13 bases of the junction unmatched. Per the germline V gene, CDR1 is KGHSH and CDR2 is LQKENI.

This chain links TRBV5-1 with TRBJ1-6; 9 bases match TRBD1. The CDR3 runs to 15 residues. Trimming cost V 1 base and J 9 bases; bases outside gene matches: 5. Germline CDR1 and CDR2: SGHRS and YFSETQ. The chain's CDR3 is CASSLSGTGSSPLHF. The CDR3 nucleotides read TGCGCCAGCAGCTTGTCGGGGACAGGGAGTTCACCCCTCCACTTT.

The chain is built from TRBV15 and TRBJ2-7; a possible D gene is TRBD2 (5 bases). Germline values: CDR1 LNHNV, CDR2 YYDKDF (reference sequence). Trimming stripped 1 base from V and 0 bases from J, with 10 bases between. The CDR3 covers 15 residues. The CDR3 sequence: CATSRVRRSSYEQYF. DNA for the CDR3: TGTGCCACCAGCAGAGTGCGGAGGAGCTCCTACGAGCAGTACTTC.